A single T cell receptor (beta chain) is shown here with its context. The antigen remains undetermined. This record comes from a study of T cell repertoires in cytomegalovirus infection. Study overall: HLA-C-restricted CMV epitopes, recently identified, and well-studied HLA-B-restricted ones were used by the study. Shared public TCR beta signatures pointed to both CMV infection and a matching HLA type.

Findings of the study overall: CMV-specific TCR beta clonotypes restricted by HLA-C were the ones dominating the ex vivo response. People with CMV and the relevant HLA were identified by cumulative public TCR beta family frequency.

TCRdb reprocessed the reads with MiXCR, giving one entry per CDR3 protein. Among about 340,000 distinct CDR3 sequences, 25% to 30% were seen once, and the ten largest hold 20%. CDR1 and CDR2 (germline): LNHDA, SQIVND (reference sequence). This CDR3 is built from 15 residues. V gave up 5 bases and J gave up 5 bases, with 16 bases separating them. V is TRBV19 and J is TRBJ1-5; the D gene is possibly TRBD1 (5 bases). This TCR came from a human donor in good health (CMV status not recorded). Some clones in this sample may be carry-over from other donors' samples. This specimen consisted of cultured PBMCs, obtained from culture after CMV antigen stimulation. As DNA, the CDR3 is TGTGCCAGTAGTGAGGGGAGCGCTAAGGATCAGCCCCAGCATTTT. Its protein is CASSEGSAKDQPQHF.